The present entry profiles one T cell receptor (beta chain) with its context. Its antigen is not identified. Looked up from germline, CDR1 is SEHNR and CDR2 is FQNEAQ (reference sequence). J gave up 5 bases and V 3 bases, and 9 bases lay outside the gene matches. The CDR3 has 16 amino acids. The data derive from a study of shared clonotypes between healthy human individuals. Study-wide results and limits: Sampling involved blood alone; tissue repertoires likely differ.

Unsorted PBMC samples were amplified in replicate PCRs containing 300 ng DNA, roughly 33,000 T cell genomes. Original data processing: Sequence data from immunoSEQ were junction-only and lacked quality scores; consequently, filtering differed. Produced via immunoSEQ multiplex PCR; TCRdb's table is partial and in-frame only. Clone size and the V and J calls come from that table; the DNA yielded D and trimming. Of about 470,000 clones listed, roughly 80% were seen once; the top ten hold roughly 13%. The sample consisted of PBMCs. The source is a woman aged 40 to 50 in good health. Some clones in this sample may be carry-over from other donors' samples. The V and J genes are TRBV7-9 and TRBJ2-5, with 10 nucleotides matching TRBD2. DNA of the CDR3: TGTGCCAGCAGCTTTAGGGTAGCGGGAGGTTTGGAGACCCAGTACTTC. It encodes CASSFRVAGGLETQYF.